Each of the 6 T cell receptor beta chains below was sequenced from the same sample in a study of blood T cells in healthy people across ages. With a J-beta primer mix and a sample-barcoded 5' primer, a second PCR ran about 7 to 11 cycles. TCRdb fed the 5' RACE reads into MiXCR, producing one record per CDR3 protein. The table shows 1.5 million to 2 million distinct CDR3 sequences, with under 30% occurring only once. Sequencing was carried out using blood. All receptors come from a woman under 40 in good health.

This clonotype was counted a few times. V and J are TRBV11-1 and TRBJ2-3; D tentatively reads TRBD1 or TRBD2 (6 bases each). This CDR3 is 11 amino acids long. Germline values: CDR1 SGHAT, CDR2 FQDESV (reference sequence). Trimming shortened V by 8 bases and J by 7 bases, and 10 bases separated the two germline ends. The CDR3: CASSGGNTQYF. CDR3 bases: TGTGCCAGCTCCGGGGGCAATACGCAGTATTTT.

The chain links TRBV7-2 to TRBJ1-5, with D hard to call. Germline CDR1 is SGHTA and CDR2 is FQGNSA. CDR3 length: 14 residues. Trimming took 4 bases from V and 2 from J, leaving 9 bases between them. The CDR3 here is CASSSEWGNQPQHF. The CDR3 nucleotides read TGTGCCAGCAGCTCGGAGTGGGGCAATCAGCCCCAGCATTTT. Drawing the rest from reference TRBV7-2 and TRBJ1-5, the complete variable domain is GAGVSQSPSNKVTEKGKDVELRCDPISGHTALYWYRQSLGQGLEFLIYFQGNSAPDKSGLPSDRFSAERTGGSVSTLTIQRTQQEDSAVYLCASSSEWGNQPQHFGDGTRLSIL.

V usage is TRBV5-1 and J usage is TRBJ2-4; D is perhaps TRBD2 (6 bases). The DNA end is more similar to TRBJ2-5, so the J call may be wrong. CDR1 and CDR2 (germline): SGHRS, YFSETQ. The CDR3 is 14 residues long. The CDR3 region is CASGGGTYQETQYF. DNA of the CDR3: TGCGCCAGCGGCGGCGGGACTTACCAAGAGACCCAGTACTTC.

V usage is TRBV7-2 and J usage is TRBJ2-5; 13 bases are a match to TRBD2. Germline CDR1 SGHTA, CDR2 FQGNSA. V was clipped by 5 bases and J by 5 bases; unmatched bases: 11. This CDR3 has 17 residues. Written as DNA, the CDR3 is TGTGCCAGCAGCCTCCTTCGACTAGCGGGAGGTCGGGAGACCCAGTACTTC. Its protein is CASSLLRLAGGRETQYF. The variable domain in full, completed from reference TRBV7-2 and TRBJ2-5, reads GAGVSQSPSNKVTEKGKDVELRCDPISGHTALYWYRQSLGQGLEFLIYFQGNSAPDKSGLPSDRFSAERTGGSVSTLTIQRTQQEDSAVYLCASSLLRLAGGRETQYFGPGTRLLVL.

A remark on this clonotype: Possible read error: a much larger clone is one base away. The chain carries TRBV5-5 and TRBJ2-7; a possible D gene is TRBD2 (5 bases). V was shortened by 5 bases and J by 1 base, with 10 bases between the two germline ends. Germline CDR1 and CDR2: SGHKS and YYEKEE (reference sequence). The CDR3 runs 13 residues. This CDR3 is CASRAAASYEQYF. For the CDR3, the DNA is TGTGCCAGCAGAGCGGCGGCATCCTACGAGCAGTACTTC. The whole variable domain, filled in from reference TRBV5-5 and TRBJ2-7, reads DAGVTQSPTHLIKTRGQQVTLRCSPISGHKSVSWYQQVLGQGPQFIFQYYEKEERGRGNFPDRFSARQFPNYSSELNVNALLLGDSALYLCASRAAASYEQYFGPGTRLTVT.

This clonotype came up many times. The rearrangement links TRBV9 to TRBJ2-5; 9 nucleotides align to TRBD1. Trimming cost V 3 bases and J 3 bases; bases outside gene matches: 15. Germline assignment: CDR1 SGDLS and CDR2 YYNGEE. The CDR3 sequence is 18 residues long. CDR3 protein: CASSGTQGDTGGKETQYF. CDR3 DNA: TGTGCCAGCAGCGGAACGCAAGGAGATACAGGGGGCAAAGAGACCCAGTACTTC.